The TCR beta chain under discussion was sequenced for a study of cytomegalovirus exposure and HLA in healthy donors. With 60 Vbeta and 13 Jbeta primers, the PCR was carried out. Sequenced by immunoSEQ multiplex PCR; TCRdb stores in-frame clones only, minus some. Of 55,000 to 80,000 clones in the sample, about 77% were seen once. The germline V gene encodes CDR1 SGHRS and CDR2 YFSETQ. The CDR3 has 14 amino acids. Between the trimmed V and J ends, which lost 1 base and 3 bases, there was a span of 9 bases. V and J are TRBV5-1 and TRBJ2-3; D might be TRBD2 (6 bases). The receptor comes from a woman aged 25 to 39 in good health and CMV-seronegative. Sequencing input: PBMCs. As DNA, the CDR3 is TGCGCCAGCAGCTTGTATGCGGGAACAGATACGCAGTATTTT. Amino acid sequence: CASSLYAGTDTQYF.